The rows below give T cell receptor beta chains drawn from one sample of a study of shared clonotypes between healthy human individuals. TCRdb's table, derived via immunoSEQ multiplex PCR, lists solely in-frame clones and lacks some. The sample shows about 2.4 million clones, 90% to 95% of them seen only once. Sequenced material: naive CD4+ T cells from PBMCs. These receptors came from a man aged 18 to 29 in good health. Some clones in this sample may be carry-over from other donors' samples. Both conserved end residues are part of each CDR3. The order of the fields is J gene, V gene, D gene, CDR3 protein. A D gene is named only where the DNA matches it firmly.

TRBJ1-2	TRBV7-9	-	CASSLANQGGYTF
TRBJ1-3	TRBV9	-	CASSPLSGVGNTIYF
TRBJ1-2	TRBV9	-	CASSPRASGDYGYTF
TRBJ2-1	TRBV28	TRBD2	CASSSGTSGKNEQFF
TRBJ1-6	TRBV28	-	CASSLVGIRNSPLHF
TRBJ1-1	TRBV7-2	-	CASSLLGRVSAEAFF
TRBJ1-6	TRBV4-1	-	CASSQDRTSGGSPLHF
TRBJ1-2	TRBV2	TRBD1	CASSLTGNYGYTF
TRBJ2-3	TRBV5-1	TRBD2	CASRRREGPERTDTQYF
TRBJ2-1	TRBV9	TRBD1	CASSVGDRVLFEQFF
TRBJ1-2	TRBV20-1	-	CSASRGGYTF
TRBJ2-5	TRBV5-1	TRBD2	CASSPLGGETQYF
TRBJ1-1	TRBV19	-	CASSMIQGGVAFF
TRBJ2-1	TRBV7-2	TRBD2	CASSLAGGLSEQFF
TRBJ2-7	TRBV5-1	-	CASGRDGAYEQYF
TRBJ2-7	TRBV5-4	TRBD2	CASSPLAGGPGITMQYF
TRBJ2-7	TRBV28	-	CASRLALPVQPYEQYF